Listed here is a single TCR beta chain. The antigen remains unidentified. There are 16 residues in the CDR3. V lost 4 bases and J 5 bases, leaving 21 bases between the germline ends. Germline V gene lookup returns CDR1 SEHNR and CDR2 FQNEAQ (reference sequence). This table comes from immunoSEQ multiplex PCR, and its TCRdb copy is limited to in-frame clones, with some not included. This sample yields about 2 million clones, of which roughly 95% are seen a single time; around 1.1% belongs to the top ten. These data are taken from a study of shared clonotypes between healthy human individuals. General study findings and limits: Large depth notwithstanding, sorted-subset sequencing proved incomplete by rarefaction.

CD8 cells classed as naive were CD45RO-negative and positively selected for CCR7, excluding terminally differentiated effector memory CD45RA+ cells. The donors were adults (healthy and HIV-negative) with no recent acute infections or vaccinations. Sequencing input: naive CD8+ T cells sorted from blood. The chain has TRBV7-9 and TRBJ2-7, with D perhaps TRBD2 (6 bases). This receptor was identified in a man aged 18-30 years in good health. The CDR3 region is CASSWMHGTRGDEQYF. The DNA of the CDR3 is TGTGCCAGCAGCTGGATGCATGGGACGCGGGGAGACGAGCAGTACTTC.